What follows are 4 T cell receptor beta chains derived from one specimen sequenced in a study of human T cells and chemical hapten exposure. Time point of the sample: patch test 1, 2 weeks after DPC sensitization. The treatment was: therapeutic diphenylcyclopropenone sensitization with weekly scalp DPC. MiXCR was run by TCRdb on the RACE reads, yielding one entry per CDR3 protein. Of roughly 180,000 distinct CDR3 sequences detected, around 20% appear once; the ten largest clones hold about 6.7%. Sample: whole blood, taken in connection with sensitization to the hapten diphenylcyclopropenone (DPC). All receptors come from a woman aged 45-65 years with alopecia areata. Some clones in this sample may be carry-over from other donors' samples.

V usage is TRBV12-5 and J usage is TRBJ1-2, with 8 bases lining up with TRBD1. V shed 3 bases, J shed 8 bases, and the junction held 8 bases outside the gene matches. From germline, CDR1 is LGHNT and CDR2 FRNRAP. The CDR3 consists of 14 residues. CDR3 in amino acids: CASGLGQGTGGYTF. CDR3 in DNA: TGTGCTAGTGGTTTAGGACAGGGAACGGGAGGCTACACCTTC.

The chain joins TRBV15 to TRBJ2-5; a possible D gene is TRBD1 (5 bases). V lost 0 bases, J lost 4 bases, and 15 bases lay in between. The CDR3 is 16 amino acids. The germline CDR1 and CDR2 sequences are LNHNV and YYDKDF (reference sequence). The CDR3 region has the DNA TGTGCCACCAGCAGAGATGCCCCCGAAGGGGCAGAGACCCAGTACTTC. This gives the protein CATSRDAPEGAETQYF.

The chain uses TRBV5-1 and TRBJ2-5; TRBD1 agrees at 8 bases. V gave up 0 bases and J gave up 2 bases; unmatched junction bases: 3. This CDR3 is built from 15 residues. Germline values: CDR1 SGHRS, CDR2 YFSETQ. The CDR3 reads CASSLATGDQETQYF. CDR3 DNA sequence: TGCGCCAGCAGCTTGGCGACAGGGGATCAAGAGACCCAGTACTTC.

V is TRBV7-9 and J is TRBJ2-1; possible D gene TRBD1, 6 bases. The ends were cut back, 6 bases at V and 8 bases at J, with 11 bases in the middle. The germline CDR1 and CDR2 sequences are SEHNR and FQNEAQ (reference sequence). This CDR3 has 12 amino acids. The CDR3 is CASSPQGDEQFF. The CDR3 bases are TGTGCCAGCAGTCCACAGGGTGATGAGCAGTTCTTC. Complete variable domain (other parts from reference TRBV7-9 and TRBJ2-1): DTGVSQNPRHKITKRGQNVTFRCDPISEHNRLYWYRQTLGQGPEFLTYFQNEAQLEKSRLLSDRFSAERPKGSFSTLEIQRTEQGDSAMYLCASSPQGDEQFFGPGTRLTVL.